Listed here are 8 T cell receptor beta chains from one sample, sequenced in a study of OX40 agonist ivuxolimab in advanced cancers. The assay was immunoSEQ multiplex PCR, and TCRdb's table has in-frame clones only and misses some. This sample carries more than 55,000 clones, nearly 90% of them seen once, and the ten largest clones take about 5%. This sample comprised CD4+ or CD8+ T cells sorted from blood, obtained in a trial of the OX40 agonist ivuxolimab. These receptors all come from an adult with an advanced solid tumor such as melanoma, head and neck, liver or kidney cancer.

This chain connects TRBV28 to TRBJ1-4, with 9 positions matching TRBD1. V shed 2 bases and J 5 bases; nucleotides not matched to a gene: 12. Germline loops: CDR1 MDHEN, CDR2 SYDVKM. CDR3 length: 18 amino acids. The CDR3: CASSLPLSGTGLNEKLFF. The CDR3 bases are TGTGCCAGCAGTTTACCTTTGTCCGGGACAGGGTTAAATGAAAAACTGTTTTTT.

This clone was seen a handful of times. The chain uses TRBV20-1 and TRBJ1-1; TRBD1 might be the D (5 bases). Germline CDR1 DFQATT, CDR2 SNEGSKA (reference sequence). The CDR3 covers 11 residues. V lost 6 bases and J lost 4, with 9 bases in between. This CDR3 is CSAIQGTEAFF. In DNA form, the CDR3 reads TGCAGTGCCATTCAGGGCACTGAAGCTTTCTTT.

The V call is TRBV2, the J call TRBJ2-2, with D maybe TRBD2 (6 bases). The V gene lost 5 bases and the J gene lost 0 bases, with 13 bases spanning the gap. CDR1 and CDR2 (germline): SNHLY, FYNNEI. The CDR3 length is 16 residues. This CDR3 reads CASSLTDYTNTGELFF. CDR3 DNA sequence: TGTGCCAGCAGTCTGACGGACTACACGAACACCGGGGAGCTGTTTTTT. The variable domain in full, completed from reference TRBV2 and TRBJ2-2, reads EPEVTQTPSHQVTQMGQEVILRCVPISNHLYFYWYRQILGQKVEFLVSFYNNEISEKSEIFDDQFSVERPDGSNFTLKIRSTKLEDSAMYFCASSLTDYTNTGELFFGEGSRLTVL.

The chain carries TRBV5-4 and TRBJ1-5; no firm D call. Germline-derived CDR1 and CDR2 are SGHNT and YYREEE (reference sequence). Trimming took 1 base from V and 1 from J, leaving 6 bases between them. CDR3 length equals 14 residues. CDR3 nucleotides: TGTGCCAGCAGCTTGTACTCGAGCAATCAGCCCCAGCATTTT. This codes for CASSLYSSNQPQHF.

The V and J genes are TRBV6-5 and TRBJ2-2; no reliable D call. Germline values: CDR1 MNHEY, CDR2 SVGAGI. The CDR3 consists of 14 residues. Between the trimmed V and J ends, which lost 5 bases and 3 bases, there was a span of 10 bases. CDR3 sequence: CASSPSSDTGELFF. The CDR3 DNA sequence: TGTGCCAGCAGTCCGAGCAGCGACACCGGGGAGCTGTTTTTT.

The rearrangement uses TRBV28 and TRBJ1-5; tentatively, D is TRBD1 (5 bases). CDR1 and CDR2 from the germline V gene are MDHEN and SYDVKM. V was shortened by 3 bases and J by 7 bases, with 19 bases between the two germline ends. This CDR3 has 16 residues. The CDR3 region has the DNA TGTGCCAGCAGTTTTGGATCGCGGGGGATAGCCCAGCCCCAGCATTTT. The encoded protein is CASSFGSRGIAQPQHF.

This clone was recorded once. This rearrangement joins TRBV5-6 to TRBJ1-1, with D possibly being TRBD1 (5 bases). Trimming took off 4 bases at V and 4 bases at J, with 14 bases between the two ends. CDR1 and CDR2 from the germline V gene are SGHDT and YYEEEE. This CDR3 is built from 14 residues. This CDR3 reads CASSRDGRPTEAFF. The DNA for the CDR3 is TGTGCCAGCAGCAGGGACGGACGACCCACTGAAGCTTTCTTT.

The J gene is TRBJ2-3, the V gene TRBV28; tentative D call: TRBD1 (5 bases). The CDR3 is 13 residues long. Per germline, CDR1 MDHEN and CDR2 SYDVKM. V gave up 2 bases and J gave up 3 bases, with 6 bases separating them. CDR3 nucleotides: TGTGCCAGCAGTTTACCAGGGACAGATACGCAGTATTTT. Translation gives CASSLPGTDTQYF.